The 19 T cell receptor beta chains given below trace back to one sample, sequenced in a study of T cell changes during pregnancy in multiple sclerosis. Repertoires were generated with immunoSEQ multiplex PCR, while TCRdb's copy carries only in-frame clones and drops some. This sample has over 90,000 clones; approximately 95% occur once, and the top ten carry about 0.95%. Material: peripheral blood, obtained after pregnancy. These receptors were obtained from a female donor with multiple sclerosis, enrolled in a pregnancy study.

This sequence joins TRBV21-1 and TRBJ2-1; the D call in the table, TRBD2, was not verified against the DNA. TRBV21-1 is termed a pseudogene. The length of the CDR3 is 13 residues. The CDR3 DNA reads as TGTGCCAGCAGCAAAGTCGGAGGGAATGAGCAGTTCTTC. Amino acids: CASSKVGGNEQFF.

V usage is TRBV15 and J usage is TRBJ1-2; D gene uncertain. Trimming left V 0 bases short and J 5 bases short, with 16 bases between. The CDR3 contains 16 residues. Looked up from germline, CDR1 is LNHNV and CDR2 is YYDKDF (reference sequence). CDR3 in DNA: TGTGCCACCAGCAGAGAAAGAGGTGGCAGACCTTATGGCTACACCTTC. Amino acid sequence: CATSRERGGRPYGYTF.

As concerns this clone: At one boundary the junction diverges from the germline segment, which might be a read error. This sequence joins TRBV5-4 and TRBJ2-5; a weak D match, TRBD1 (6 bases). The CDR3 sequence is 15 residues long. Looked up from germline, CDR1 is SGHNT and CDR2 is YYREEE (reference sequence). CDR3 in amino acids: CASRLVQGPQETQYF. The CDR3 bases are TGTGCCAGCAGGTTGGTACAGGGCCCGCAAGAGACCCAGTACTTC. The full variable domain, with the rest looked up from reference TRBV5-4 and TRBJ2-5, is ETGVTQSPTHLIKTRGQQVTLRCSSQSGHNTVSWYQQALGQGPQFIFQYYREEENGRGNFPPRFSGLQFPNYSSELNVNALELDDSALYLCASRLVQGPQETQYFGPGTRLLVL.

This sequence joins TRBV5-8 and TRBJ2-7; 8 nucleotides match TRBD1. Germline loops: CDR1 SGHTS, CDR2 YDEGEE. V lost 5 bases to trimming and J lost 5 bases; unmatched junction nucleotides: 6. The CDR3 is made up of 13 amino acids. The CDR3 nucleotides are TGTGCCAGCAGTTTCGGACAGGGTGACGAGCAGTACTTC. Translation: CASSFGQGDEQYF.

This chain joins TRBV10-1 and TRBJ2-3; 8 bases agree with TRBD2. After removal of 6 bases from V and 5 bases from J, the junction contained 7 bases not matched to a gene. CDR1 WNHNN and CDR2 SYGVQD come from the germline V gene (reference sequence). This CDR3 region has 14 residues. For the CDR3, the DNA is TGCGCCAGCAGGGCCGGGACTAGTCGAGATACGCAGTATTTT. Its translation: CASRAGTSRDTQYF.

The chain carries TRBV7-9 and TRBJ1-5; possible D gene TRBD1, 5 bases. V lost 2 bases, J lost 4 bases, and 6 bases lay in between. Germline V gene lookup returns CDR1 SEHNR and CDR2 FQNEAQ (reference sequence). The CDR3 consists of 13 residues. This CDR3 is CASSLKGNQPQHF. CDR3 coding DNA: TGTGCCAGCAGCTTAAAGGGGAATCAGCCCCAGCATTTT.

The DNA of the CDR3 is TGTGCCAGCAGGTCCGGGGGCAATGAGCAGTTCTTC. This sequence encodes CASRSGGNEQFF. The V call is TRBV11-3, the J call TRBJ2-1; D perhaps matches TRBD2 (6 bases). This CDR3 is built from 12 residues. V lost 6 bases and J 6 bases, leaving 9 bases between the germline ends. The germline V gene encodes CDR1 SGHNT and CDR2 YENEEA.

The chain combines TRBV9 with TRBJ2-1; 12 bases fit TRBD2. The length of the CDR3 is 15 residues. With V trimmed by 6 bases and J by 6 bases, 7 bases remained unmatched. CDR1 is SGDLS, CDR2 YYNGEE, per germline. CDR3 sequence (DNA): TGTGCCAGCACCCCGACTAGCGGGAGTGCCAATGAGCAGTTCTTC. Protein: CASTPTSGSANEQFF.

The V and J genes are TRBV30 and TRBJ2-3; D may be TRBD2 (6 bases). The germline V gene has CDR1 GTSNPN and CDR2 SVGIG (reference sequence). This CDR3 spans 13 amino acids. V was pared by 4 bases and J by 0 bases, with 8 bases between. CDR3 sequence reads: CAWIADSTDTQYF. As DNA, the CDR3 is TGTGCCTGGATAGCGGATAGCACAGATACGCAGTATTTT.

The gene calls are TRBV7-2 and TRBJ2-2; TRBD1 is a possible D gene (6 bases). Germline assignment: CDR1 SGHTA and CDR2 FQGNSA. The CDR3 totals 14 residues. V was pared by 2 bases and J by 6 bases, with 10 bases between. The CDR3 here is CASSLSWTAGELFF. CDR3 nucleotides: TGTGCCAGCAGCTTAAGTTGGACAGCCGGGGAGCTGTTTTTT.

The chain recombines TRBV2 with TRBJ2-4, with D perhaps TRBD1 (6 bases). The CDR3 is 16 amino acids. Trimming took off 0 bases at V and 3 bases at J, with 12 bases between the two ends. The V gene's germline CDR1 is SNHLY and CDR2 FYNNEI. CDR3 sequence reads: CASSEADSSIKNIQYF. Written as DNA, the CDR3 is TGTGCCAGCAGTGAAGCGGACAGCTCAATCAAAAACATTCAGTACTTC.

This clone was found once. V is TRBV6-5 and J is TRBJ1-2; a weak D match, TRBD1 (5 bases). V was cut by 2 bases and J by 5 bases, with 12 bases left in between. CDR1 and CDR2 (germline): MNHEY, SVGAGI. This CDR3 is built from 14 residues. For the CDR3, the DNA is TGTGCCAGCAGTTACGAAGTTCGGGGGTATGGCTACACCTTC. As protein: CASSYEVRGYGYTF.

This chain links TRBV4-3 with TRBJ1-1; possibly TRBD1 for D (5 bases). With 0 bases removed from V and 4 bases from J, the gap between germline ends came to 15 bases. This CDR3 is 16 amino acids long. Germline V gene sequence: CDR1 LGHNA, CDR2 YSLEER. The DNA of the CDR3 is TGCGCCAGCAGCCAAGATCTTGGACACGGGAGCACTGAAGCTTTCTTT. The encoded protein is CASSQDLGHGSTEAFF.

The chain has TRBV11-1 and TRBJ2-5; possible D gene TRBD1, 6 bases. The CDR3 totals 13 residues. The germline CDR1 and CDR2 sequences are SGHAT and FQDESV (reference sequence). Trimming took off 5 bases at V and 7 bases at J, with 14 bases between the two ends. In DNA form, the CDR3 reads TGTGCCAGCAGCGAAGACAGGCTAGCGACCCAGTACTTC. Its protein is CASSEDRLATQYF.

The rearrangement joins TRBV9 to TRBJ2-5, with 9 nucleotides matching TRBD1. V lost 7 bases to trimming and J lost 2 bases; unmatched junction nucleotides: 9. This CDR3 contains 15 residues. The V gene's germline CDR1 is SGDLS and CDR2 YYNGEE. The CDR3 protein is CASPPGQGIQETQYF. The CDR3 DNA follows: TGTGCCAGCCCGCCTGGACAGGGGATACAAGAGACCCAGTACTTC.

This sequence joins TRBV19 and TRBJ2-5; 12 nucleotides line up with TRBD2. The junction had 13 bases not matched to a gene; V was cut back by 3 bases and J by 2 bases. Germline-derived CDR1 and CDR2 are LNHDA and SQIVND (reference sequence). The CDR3 length is 19 residues. The CDR3 region has the DNA TGTGCCAGTAGTATTTCGGGGACTAGCGGGTCGTTCCCTCAAGAGACCCAGTACTTC. Residues: CASSISGTSGSFPQETQYF.

The rearrangement links TRBV2 to TRBJ2-5; 7 bases line up with TRBD2. The CDR3 totals 14 residues. Germline CDR1 SNHLY, CDR2 FYNNEI. With V trimmed by 7 bases and J by 4 bases, 9 bases remained unmatched. The CDR3 reads CASKLREAVETQYF. CDR3 bases: TGTGCCAGCAAGCTTCGGGAGGCCGTAGAGACCCAGTACTTC.

The V call is TRBV5-1, the J call TRBJ2-5, with D perhaps matching TRBD1 (6 bases). Trimming shortened V by 0 bases and J by 5 bases, and 11 bases separated the two germline ends. The germline gives CDR1 SGHRS, CDR2 YFSETQ. The CDR3 is 14 amino acids. The CDR3 spells CASSLEQGYETQYF. The CDR3 DNA follows: TGCGCCAGCAGCTTGGAACAGGGATATGAGACCCAGTACTTC.

The chain uses TRBV27 and TRBJ2-1; TRBD2 agrees at 10 bases. The CDR3 is 17 residues long. The V gene's germline CDR1 is MNHEY and CDR2 SMNVEV (reference sequence). With 6 bases clipped from V and 7 bases from J, the junction kept 15 bases outside the gene matches. CDR3: CASSAPPSGRMGNEQFF. In DNA, the CDR3 is TGTGCCAGCAGCGCCCCTCCTAGCGGGAGAATGGGAAATGAGCAGTTCTTC.